These 32 T cell receptor beta chains originate from one sample sequenced in a study of identical twins. Using its own MiXCR run on the 5' RACE reads, TCRdb lists one record per CDR3 protein. The sample has some 760,000 distinct CDR3 sequences, over 15% seen once; the top ten hold over 10%. These sequences were also reported in another study, on T cells expressing NK-cell markers.

Sequencing input: PBMCs. These TCRs come from a woman aged 18-30 years in good health.

The J gene is TRBJ2-2, the V gene TRBV11-2, with 7 nucleotides matching TRBD1. The CDR3 covers 14 residues. Germline CDR1 and CDR2: SGHAT and FQNNGV. The trim removed 4 bases at V and 6 bases at J, leaving 5 bases unmatched. CDR3 residues: CASSSTGRAGELFF. In DNA form, the CDR3 reads TGTGCCAGCAGCTCGACAGGGCGGGCCGGGGAGCTGTTTTTT.

The rearrangement uses TRBV10-3 and TRBJ1-4; perhaps TRBD1 as D (5 bases). The V and J ends lost 0 bases and 8 bases respectively, with 16 bases between them. Germline CDR1 ENHRY, CDR2 SYGVKD. There are 16 residues in the CDR3. The CDR3 DNA is TGTGCCATCAGTGAGTCGGCCCCAACCGCAGGGGAAAAACTGTTTTTT. Amino acids: CAISESAPTAGEKLFF.

This clonotype was counted a single time. The chain carries TRBV6-1 and TRBJ2-7, with 7 bases that match TRBD1. Losses at the gene ends were 11 bases for V and 3 bases for J; bases not matched to a gene: 10. The CDR3 has 13 residues. CDR1 and CDR2 from the germline V gene are MNHNS and SASEGT. The chain's CDR3 is CAASRDRVYEQYF. The CDR3 DNA reads as TGTGCCGCCAGCCGGGACAGAGTCTACGAGCAGTACTTC.

The chain has TRBV7-9 and TRBJ1-1, with TRBD1 identical over 7 bases. Trimming cost V 7 bases and J 4 bases; bases outside gene matches: 6. There are 13 residues in the CDR3. Germline V CDR1 and CDR2: SEHNR, FQNEAQ (reference sequence). The CDR3 nucleotides read TGTGCCAGCACCGACAGGGTTATCACTGAAGCTTTCTTT. Translation: CASTDRVITEAFF. Supplemented by reference TRBV7-9 and TRBJ1-1, the full variable domain reads DTGVSQNPRHKITKRGQNVTFRCDPISEHNRLYWYRQTLGQGPEFLTYFQNEAQLEKSRLLSDRFSAERPKGSFSTLEIQRTEQGDSAMYLCASTDRVITEAFFGQGTRLTVV.

This chain connects TRBV7-9 to TRBJ2-7; the D gene is possibly TRBD2 (5 bases). This CDR3 is 14 amino acids long. Germline V gene data show CDR1 as SEHNR and CDR2 as FQNEAQ (reference sequence). The ends were cut back, 4 bases at V and 2 bases at J, with 12 bases in the middle. The CDR3 here is CASSSPTKPYEQYF. As DNA, the CDR3 is TGTGCCAGCAGCTCCCCGACTAAGCCCTACGAGCAGTACTTC.

This clonotype has a handful of counts. V is TRBV7-9 and J is TRBJ2-5; no clear D. CDR3 length equals 13 residues. Trimming removed 3 bases from V and 5 bases from J, with 10 bases in between. Germline V lookup: CDR1 SEHNR, CDR2 FQNEAQ (reference sequence). The CDR3 DNA is TGTGCCAGCAGCTTTGTGGGTGAGGAGACCCAGTACTTC. Translation gives CASSFVGEETQYF. Using reference TRBV7-9 and TRBJ2-5 for the parts outside the CDR3, the full variable domain is DTGVSQNPRHKITKRGQNVTFRCDPISEHNRLYWYRQTLGQGPEFLTYFQNEAQLEKSRLLSDRFSAERPKGSFSTLEIQRTEQGDSAMYLCASSFVGEETQYFGPGTRLLVL.

The chain is built from TRBV18 and TRBJ2-7; TRBD1 might be the D (6 bases). The CDR3 loop spans 15 amino acids. V lost 5 bases to trimming and J lost 0 bases, with 14 bases between them. Per the germline V gene, CDR1 is KGHSH and CDR2 is LQKENI. CDR3 region: CASSSRDTASYEQYF. The CDR3 coding sequence is TGTGCCAGCTCATCCCGGGACACAGCCTCCTACGAGCAGTACTTC.

At least ten counts were recorded for this clonotype. The rearrangement links TRBV5-1 to TRBJ2-1; perhaps D is TRBD1 or TRBD2 (5 bases each). The V gene's germline CDR1 is SGHRS and CDR2 YFSETQ. This CDR3 has 15 residues. The V end was cut by 0 bases, the J end by 6 bases, with 13 bases between. CDR3 residues: CASSLALGAFNEQFF. For the CDR3, the DNA is TGCGCCAGCAGCTTGGCCCTCGGGGCTTTCAATGAGCAGTTCTTC.

This clonotype has a handful of counts. The CDR3 DNA follows: TGTGCCATCAGTGAGGCTACAGATACGCAGTATTTT. Translated, it gives CAISEATDTQYF. The chain recombines TRBV10-3 with TRBJ2-3; D remains ambiguous. Deletions cut 2 bases from V and 3 bases from J, with 3 bases between. Germline CDR1 ENHRY, CDR2 SYGVKD. The CDR3 runs to 12 residues.

As to this clonotype: A read error may produce the germline difference seen at one junction end. The V call is TRBV12-3 or TRBV12-4, the J call TRBJ2-1; 9 bases match TRBD1. This CDR3 contains 18 residues. The CDR3 reads CTSSFRRSPGQGGNEQFF. The DNA for the CDR3 is TGTACCAGCAGTTTCCGACGATCACCGGGACAGGGCGGGAATGAGCAGTTCTTC.

The chain combines TRBV24-1 with TRBJ1-1; D gene unclear. This CDR3 has 14 residues. Deletions cut 9 bases from V and 0 bases from J, with 13 bases between. Germline values: CDR1 KGHDR, CDR2 SFDVKD. CDR3 sequence (DNA): TGTGCCACCCGGTCATATACTATGAACACTGAAGCTTTCTTT. Translation: CATRSYTMNTEAFF.

V and J are TRBV20-1 and TRBJ1-2; D is possibly TRBD1 (5 bases). V shed 0 bases and J shed 0 bases, with 17 bases lying between them. This CDR3 contains 17 residues. The germline gives CDR1 DFQATT, CDR2 SNEGSKA (reference sequence). CDR3: CSAREPTGARANYGYTF. The CDR3 DNA is TGCAGTGCTAGAGAGCCCACAGGAGCAAGAGCTAACTATGGCTACACCTTC.

The chain recombines TRBV20-1 with TRBJ2-2; D not certain. V was trimmed by 6 bases and J by 2 bases, leaving 7 bases between them. This CDR3 has 12 residues. Per germline, CDR1 DFQATT and CDR2 SNEGSKA (reference sequence). The CDR3 nucleotides read TGCAGTGCGGGTCACAACACCGGGGAGCTGTTTTTT. Translation gives CSAGHNTGELFF.

On this clonotype: One end of the junction does not line up with germline, which may come from a read error. This chain links TRBV5-5 with TRBJ2-2; D is ambiguous. Germline V gives CDR1 SGHKS, CDR2 YYEKEE (reference sequence). The CDR3 extends over 15 amino acids. CDR3 in DNA: TGTGCCAGCGGCTTTATGGGCAGGAACACCGGGGAGCTGTTTTTT. This sequence encodes CASGFMGRNTGELFF.

The sample holds a few counts of this clonotype. The chain uses TRBV25-1 and TRBJ2-5, with 8 bases fitting TRBD1. The germline gives CDR1 MGHDK, CDR2 SYGVNS. The CDR3 loop spans 15 amino acids. V lost 8 bases and J lost 2; bases outside the gene matches: 10. The CDR3 nucleotides are TGTGCCAGCCGACCAACAACAGGGGGGCAAGAGACCCAGTACTTC. It yields the protein CASRPTTGGQETQYF.

The V and J genes are TRBV12-3 or TRBV12-4 and TRBJ2-5; the match to TRBD1 covers 12 bases. The J segment lost 5 bases and the V segment lost 8 bases, leaving 3 bases of the junction unmatched. The CDR3 covers 13 residues. The CDR3 DNA reads as TGTGCCAGCGGGACAGGGGGCGCGGAGACCCAGTACTTC. This codes for CASGTGGAETQYF.

This clonotype has ten or more counts. This chain joins TRBV20-1 and TRBJ2-7; 9 nucleotides match TRBD1. With 7 bases clipped from V and 4 bases from J, the junction kept 5 bases outside the gene matches. The germline V gene has CDR1 DFQATT and CDR2 SNEGSKA (reference sequence). This CDR3 contains 12 residues. CDR3 protein: CSGTDRGYEQYF. The CDR3 coding sequence is TGCAGTGGGACGGACAGGGGATACGAGCAGTACTTC.

V and J are TRBV2 and TRBJ1-2; 8 bases are a match to TRBD1. V shed 6 bases, J shed 6 bases, and the junction held 12 bases outside the gene matches. This CDR3 comprises 15 residues. Germline CDR1 is SNHLY and CDR2 is FYNNEI. The CDR3 protein is CASRIGRGHRDGYTF. Written as DNA, the CDR3 is TGTGCCAGCAGGATAGGCAGGGGGCATAGGGATGGCTACACCTTC. The complete variable domain, with remaining parts taken from reference TRBV2 and TRBJ1-2, reads EPEVTQTPSHQVTQMGQEVILRCVPISNHLYFYWYRQILGQKVEFLVSFYNNEISEKSEIFDDQFSVERPDGSNFTLKIRSTKLEDSAMYFCASRIGRGHRDGYTFGSGTRLTVV.

The chain joins TRBV5-1 to TRBJ2-1; TRBD1 might be the D (6 bases). The CDR3 sequence is 16 residues long. V was pared by 2 bases and J by 0 bases, with 12 bases between. Germline V lookup: CDR1 SGHRS, CDR2 YFSETQ. The CDR3 here is CASSFRQANSYNEQFF. The CDR3 DNA sequence: TGCGCCAGCAGCTTCCGACAGGCCAACTCCTACAATGAGCAGTTCTTC.

This clonotype was seen more than once but under ten times. This sequence joins TRBV20-1 and TRBJ1-6; TRBD1 aligns across 7 bases. V gave up 7 bases and J gave up 10 bases; unmatched junction bases: 10. CDR3 length: 13 residues. Germline CDR1 is DFQATT and CDR2 is SNEGSKA (reference sequence). CDR3 in DNA: TGCAGTGTTATGGGACAGTCGGGATCACCCCTCCACTTT. Its protein product is CSVMGQSGSPLHF.

In its sample, this clonotype was seen many times. V usage is TRBV10-1 and J usage is TRBJ2-1; 9 nucleotides agree with TRBD2. The germline V gene encodes CDR1 WNHNN and CDR2 SYGVQD (reference sequence). The V segment lost 4 bases and the J segment 8 bases; nucleotides outside the gene matches: 9. The CDR3 runs 15 residues. CDR3 loop: CASSGHGGGADEQFF. CDR3 bases: TGCGCCAGCAGTGGACATGGCGGGGGGGCCGATGAGCAGTTCTTC.

The gene calls are TRBV3-1 and TRBJ1-6; D unresolved. V lost 1 base, J lost 7 bases, and 8 bases lay in between. This CDR3 has 14 residues. The germline V gene has CDR1 LGHDT and CDR2 YNNKEL (reference sequence). This CDR3 is CASSQVGLNSPLHF. The CDR3 bases are TGTGCCAGCAGCCAAGTTGGTCTGAATTCACCCCTCCACTTT.

The chain employs TRBV9 and TRBJ2-1, with D tentatively TRBD2 (5 bases). The germline V and J ends were trimmed by 1 base and 1 base, with 18 bases remaining between them. The CDR3 totals 18 residues. Germline V gene sequence: CDR1 SGDLS, CDR2 YYNGEE. This CDR3 reads CASSVSLAESTSYNEQFF. The CDR3 coding sequence is TGTGCCAGCAGCGTATCCCTAGCAGAGTCTACTTCCTACAATGAGCAGTTCTTC.

This clonotype was observed a handful of times. V gene TRBV13 combines with J gene TRBJ2-7; TRBD2 aligns across 7 bases. The CDR3 contains 15 residues. Per germline, CDR1 PRHDT and CDR2 FYEKMQ (reference sequence). The V gene end was trimmed by 4 bases and the J gene end by 4 bases; junction bases not matched to a gene: 10. CDR3 region: CASSSTPSGAYEQYF. CDR3 nucleotide sequence: TGTGCCAGCAGCTCGACCCCTAGCGGCGCATACGAGCAGTACTTC.

The chain carries TRBV7-9 and TRBJ1-3; 8 bases match TRBD1. The ends lost 5 bases at V and 2 bases at J; junction bases unmatched: 8. This CDR3 spans 16 amino acids. Germline-derived CDR1 and CDR2 are SEHNR and FQNEAQ (reference sequence). CDR3 amino acids: CASSPTGELAGNTIYF. In nucleotides, the CDR3 is TGTGCCAGCAGCCCGACAGGGGAATTGGCTGGAAACACCATATATTTT.

This chain connects TRBV5-5 to TRBJ1-6; TRBD1 matches 7 bases. The junction had 9 bases not matched to a gene; V was cut back by 3 bases and J by 9 bases. There are 15 residues in the CDR3. Germline V gene sequence: CDR1 SGHKS, CDR2 YYEKEE (reference sequence). DNA of the CDR3: TGTGCCAGCAGCTCAACCGGGACAGCCATTTCACCCCTCCACTTT. It is translated as CASSSTGTAISPLHF.

This chain joins TRBV27 and TRBJ2-1; 16 nucleotides line up with TRBD2. Germline loops: CDR1 MNHEY, CDR2 SMNVEV (reference sequence). J lost 7 bases, V lost 6 bases, and 9 bases had no gene match. The CDR3 spans 17 residues. CDR3 nucleotide sequence: TGTGCCAGCAGCCGGGGACTAGCGGGAGGGCCGGGTAATGAGCAGTTCTTC. Its protein is CASSRGLAGGPGNEQFF.

This clonotype has only a few counts. The chain is built from TRBV4-2 and TRBJ1-5; D perhaps matches TRBD1 (5 bases). Germline lookup yields CDR1 LGHNA and CDR2 YNFKEQ. This CDR3 spans 18 amino acids. Trimming left V 4 bases short and J 0 bases short, with 19 bases between. Written as DNA, the CDR3 is TGTGCCAGCAGCCCCGCCGGGGGTTGGGGCAATAGCAATCAGCCCCAGCATTTT. This encodes CASSPAGGWGNSNQPQHF.

This clonotype has more than one count but fewer than ten. The rearrangement links TRBV6-1 to TRBJ2-2; 8 bases are shared with TRBD2. V shed 5 bases, J shed 8 bases, and the junction held 7 bases outside the gene matches. Germline CDR1 MNHNS, CDR2 SASEGT. The CDR3 loop spans 14 amino acids. CDR3 in amino acids: CASSRREGEGELFF. Written as DNA, the CDR3 is TGTGCCAGCAGTCGCCGGGAGGGCGAAGGGGAGCTGTTTTTT.

The rearrangement uses TRBV6-1 and TRBJ2-1; D might be TRBD1 or TRBD2, each matching 5 bases. CDR1 MNHNS and CDR2 SASEGT come from the germline V gene. Trimming took off 5 bases at V and 5 bases at J, with 19 bases between the two ends. The CDR3 is 16 amino acids. CDR3 nucleotide sequence: TGTGCCAGCAGTCCCCTGAGGGGTCTCGGGAACAATGAGCAGTTCTTC. Translation: CASSPLRGLGNNEQFF.

This clonotype was detected only a few times. CDR3 protein: CSASRGASDDTQYF. CDR3 DNA: TGCAGTGCTAGTCGGGGGGCCAGCGATGATACGCAGTATTTT. This sequence joins TRBV20-1 and TRBJ2-3; a possible D gene is TRBD2 (7 bases). Germline V gene data show CDR1 as DFQATT and CDR2 as SNEGSKA (reference sequence). V lost 3 bases, J lost 6 bases, and 16 bases lay in between. The CDR3 spans 14 residues.

This clonotype was seen more than once but under ten times. Here the CDR3 reads CASSLGVGGFYEQYF. Here the CDR3 DNA reads TGTGCCAGCAGTTTGGGCGTGGGGGGCTTTTACGAGCAGTACTTC. J is TRBJ2-7 and V is TRBV12-3 or TRBV12-4; D is tentatively TRBD1 or TRBD2 (6 bases each). V was clipped by 3 bases and J by 4 bases, with 16 bases between them. The CDR3 is 15 residues long.